These T cell receptor beta chains were read from a single sample in a study of blood T cell repertoires in COVID-19. Assay used: immunoSEQ multiplex PCR; TCRdb lists only in-frame clones, some missing. There are around 260,000 clones in the sample; roughly 88% occur only once, and 0.85% to 1% lies in the top ten. Sequencing was done on a sample of peripheral blood. These receptors all come from a human donor with COVID-19, enrolled during active disease. The donor label of this sample is uncertain. CDR3s include the opening cysteine and the closing phenylalanine or tryptophan. D genes are given only for firm matches. Only some rows state a clone size, as once, few, many or a class for expanded clones.

j_call clone_size v_call d_call cdr3_aa cdr3_nt
TRBJ1-5 - TRBV6-2/TRBV6-3 - CASSYGQGRTQHF TGTGCCAGCAGTTACGGGCAGGGTAGGACCCAGCATTTT
TRBJ2-7 - TRBV7-3 TRBD1 CASSFLLVGQASYEQYF TGTGCCAGCAGCTTTTTGCTTGTAGGACAGGCCTCCTACGAGCAGTACTTC
TRBJ1-1 - TRBV10-3 - CAISDRPPENTEAFF TGTGCCATCAGCGACAGGCCCCCCGAGAACACTGAAGCTTTCTTT
TRBJ2-7 - TRBV30 - CAWSRVRTFSGRTHEQYF TGTGCCTGGAGCCGGGTAAGGACGTTCAGCGGAAGAACCCACGAGCAGTACTTC
TRBJ1-2 - TRBV9 - CASSGYDRNYGYTF TGTGCCAGCAGCGGATACGACAGAAACTATGGCTACACCTTC
TRBJ2-5 - TRBV19 - CASSIGLEETQYF TGTGCCAGTAGTATCGGACTCGAAGAGACCCAGTACTTC
TRBJ2-7 once TRBV7-9 - CASSLEVGARNEQYF TGTGCCAGCAGCTTAGAAGTAGGGGCTCGCAACGAGCAGTACTTC
TRBJ1-2 - TRBV12-5 - CASGLEGGWDGYTF TGTGCTAGTGGTTTGGAGGGAGGATGGGATGGCTACACCTTC
TRBJ1-2 once TRBV5-4 - CASSGGGLNYGYTF TGTGCCAGCTCTGGCGGGGGGCTCAACTATGGCTACACCTTC
TRBJ2-1 - TRBV28 - CASSLGAGGTYNEQFF TGTGCCAGCAGTTTAGGGGCTGGCGGGACCTACAATGAGCAGTTCTTC
TRBJ2-7 - TRBV5-1 - CASSSDGQYSYEQYF TGCGCCAGCAGCTCGGACGGACAGTACTCCTACGAGCAGTACTTC
TRBJ2-1 - TRBV20-1 - CSAIEITEQFF TGCAGTGCAATAGAGATCACTGAGCAGTTCTTC
TRBJ1-1 - TRBV18 TRBD1 CASSRDRGGTEAFF TGTGCCAGCTCACGGGACAGGGGGGGAACTGAAGCTTTCTTT
TRBJ2-3 - TRBV29-1 - CSASRSILPDTQYF TGCAGCGCATCGAGGAGTATCCTTCCAGATACGCAGTATTTT
TRBJ2-3 - TRBV19 TRBD2 CASSNPTSGPFTDTQYF TGTGCCAGTAGTAACCCGACTAGCGGGCCATTCACAGATACGCAGTATTTT
TRBJ1-6 few TRBV28 - CATRGGESYNSPLHF TGTGCCACCCGGGGTGGGGAATCCTATAATTCACCCCTCCACTTT
TRBJ2-1 once TRBV28 TRBD2 CAITQGRTSGSSYNEQFF TGTGCCATCACACAGGGTAGGACTAGCGGGAGCTCCTACAATGAGCAGTTCTTC
TRBJ1-6 once TRBV6-2/TRBV6-3 TRBD1 CASSYSGQSVGSPLHF TGTGCCAGCAGTTACTCGGGACAGTCGGTTGGCTCACCCCTCCACTTT
TRBJ2-2 - TRBV18 TRBD1 CASSPPITGGTGELFF TGTGCCAGCTCACCACCGATCACAGGGGGGACCGGGGAGCTGTTTTTT
TRBJ2-7 - TRBV7-2 TRBD2 CASTLAVSGSPYEQYF TGTGCCAGCACGCTAGCGGTTAGCGGGTCCCCATACGAGCAGTACTTC
TRBJ1-2 once TRBV12-3/TRBV12-4 - CASRSRGGYGYTF TGTGCCAGCAGAAGCAGGGGTGGCTATGGCTACACCTTC
TRBJ2-7 - TRBV4-2 TRBD2 CASSQDPAGGPGEQYF TGTGCCAGCAGCCAAGATCCTGCGGGAGGGCCTGGGGAGCAGTACTTC